Sequencing of this T cell receptor (beta chain) was carried out in a study of identical twins. Overall study results and limits: Compared with models, monozygotic twins showed more out-of-frame TCR alpha sharing. Fewer insertions were carried by abundant cord blood beta clonotypes, but none was seen in memory repertoires. Interpretation of the results relied on cross-sectional statistical analysis and not on following the same donors.

This clonotype showed up just a few times. Its antigen is currently unknown. CDR1 and CDR2 (germline): SGHVS, FQNEAQ. Losses at the gene ends were 5 bases for V and 4 bases for J; bases not matched to a gene: 11. There are 16 residues in the CDR3. A universal primer site was added by template switching, and unique molecular identifiers were carried by the cDNA. A single record per CDR3 protein comes from TCRdb applying MiXCR to the 5' RACE reads. The sample includes about 530,000 distinct CDR3 sequences, about a fifth seen only once; the top ten take about 0.5%. This sample was also put to use in a study of yellow fever vaccine responses in identical twins.

The receptor was derived from a young woman in good health. Input material: CD4+ T cells sorted from blood. The chain employs TRBV7-8 and TRBJ2-4; 7 nucleotides match TRBD1. This CDR3 reads CASSPPPGGYKNIQYF. The CDR3 DNA is TGTGCCAGCAGCCCCCCGCCAGGGGGTTATAAAAACATTCAGTACTTC.